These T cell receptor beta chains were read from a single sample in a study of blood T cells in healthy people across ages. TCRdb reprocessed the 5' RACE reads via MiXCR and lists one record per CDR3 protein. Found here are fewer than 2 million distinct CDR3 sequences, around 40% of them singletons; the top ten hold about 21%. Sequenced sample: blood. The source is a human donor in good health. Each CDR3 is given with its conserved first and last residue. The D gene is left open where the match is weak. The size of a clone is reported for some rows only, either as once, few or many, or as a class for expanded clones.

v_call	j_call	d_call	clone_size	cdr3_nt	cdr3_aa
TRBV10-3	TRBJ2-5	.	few	TGTGCCATCAGCCGCGGAGGGACAAGGATGGAGACCCAGTACTTC	CAISRGGTRMETQYF
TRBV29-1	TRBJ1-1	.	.	TGCAGCGGAGGACAGCTGAACACTGAAGCTTTCTTT	CSGGQLNTEAFF
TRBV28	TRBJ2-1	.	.	TGTGCCAGCAGTTTTGATCGCGCGGGGCCTCTGGTTGAGCAGTTCTTC	CASSFDRAGPLVEQFF
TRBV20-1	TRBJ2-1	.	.	TGCAGTGCTAGCCCGCCAGGGTGGTACAATGAGCAGTTCTTC	CSASPPGWYNEQFF
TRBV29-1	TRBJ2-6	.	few	TGCAGCGTTGAGGTACAGGGGGGGACCTCTGGGGCCAACGTCCTGACTTTC	CSVEVQGGTSGANVLTF
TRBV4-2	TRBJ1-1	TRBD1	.	TGTGCCAGCAGCTGTCCCCAGGGACAGCCCTGCACTGAAGCTTTCTTT	CASSCPQGQPCTEAFF
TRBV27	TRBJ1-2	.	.	TGTGCCAGCAGTTTATATCGGGCGGAGAGGGGCTATGGCTACACCTTC	CASSLYRAERGYGYTF
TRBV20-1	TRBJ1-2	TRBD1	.	TGCAGTGCTAGAGTAGGGACAGGGAGCCTCTATGGCTACACCTTC	CSARVGTGSLYGYTF
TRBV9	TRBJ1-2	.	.	TGTGCCAGCAGCGTAGCGCCAGGGAGGGATGGCTACACCTTC	CASSVAPGRDGYTF
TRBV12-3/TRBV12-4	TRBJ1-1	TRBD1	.	TGTGCCAGCAGTAGGGGACAGTTCAAAGCTTTCTTT	CASSRGQFKAFF
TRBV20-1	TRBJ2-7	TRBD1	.	TGCAGTGCTAGAGATATGAGGGGGCCCTACGAGCAGTACTTC	CSARDMRGPYEQYF
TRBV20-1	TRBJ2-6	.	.	TGCAGTGCTAGAGGGGGGGGCAACGTCCGGACTTTC	CSARGGGNVRTF
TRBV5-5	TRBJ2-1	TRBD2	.	TGTGCCAACAGCCCAGGACTAGCGGGGGGCCTGAGGAATGAGCAGTTCTTC	CANSPGLAGGLRNEQFF
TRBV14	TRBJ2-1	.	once	TGTGCCAGCAGCCAAGATACAGGATTTCCTTTTACCTACAATGAGCAGTTCTTC	CASSQDTGFPFTYNEQFF
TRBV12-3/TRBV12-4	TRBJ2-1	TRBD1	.	TGTGCCAGCAGGCTGAAACAGGGGGTTGTGGACAATGAGCAGTTCTTC	CASRLKQGVVDNEQFF
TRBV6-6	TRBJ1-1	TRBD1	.	TGTGCCAGCAGTCCTCCGGACAGGCACACTGAAGCTTTCTTT	CASSPPDRHTEAFF
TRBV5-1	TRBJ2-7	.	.	TGCGCCAGCACCTCCCAGTTGGGTACGTACGAGCAGTACTTC	CASTSQLGTYEQYF
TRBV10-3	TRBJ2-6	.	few	TGTGCCATCAGTTTGTCAGGGGCTGGGGCCAACATCCTGACTTTC	CAISLSGAGANILTF
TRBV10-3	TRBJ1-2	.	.	TGTGCCATCAGTGCCCAGGGCGCCTCATACTATGGCTACACCTTC	CAISAQGASYYGYTF
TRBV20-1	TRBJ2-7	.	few	TGCAGTGCTAGAAATCCCGTAGGCATCCTCGCCTACGAGCAGTACTTC	CSARNPVGILAYEQYF
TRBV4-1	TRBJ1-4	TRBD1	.	TGCGCCAGCAGCCAAGCAAACGTTCTAGGGGGCCTCGATGCAACTAATGAAAAACTGTTTTTT	CASSQANVLGGLDATNEKLFF
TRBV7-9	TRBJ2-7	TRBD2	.	TGTGCCAGCAGCTTACACGGGAGGGACGAGCAGTACTTC	CASSLHGRDEQYF
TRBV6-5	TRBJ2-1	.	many	TGTGCCAGCAGTTCTCGGGGGTATGGAGGTAATGAGCAGTTCTTC	CASSSRGYGGNEQFF
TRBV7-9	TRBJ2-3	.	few	TGTGCCAGCAGCTGGCGGGGACGCGACACAGATACGCAGTATTTT	CASSWRGRDTDTQYF
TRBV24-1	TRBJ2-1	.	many	TGTGCCACCAGTGATCCCGCCCCGGGACGGGACAATGAGCAGTTCTTC	CATSDPAPGRDNEQFF
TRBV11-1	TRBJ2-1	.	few	TGTGCCAGCAGCTCCTGGGTCAGAATTAATCCCAATGAGCAGTTCTTC	CASSSWVRINPNEQFF
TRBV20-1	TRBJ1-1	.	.	TGCAGTGCTAGATGGGGCACTGAAGCTTTCTTT	CSARWGTEAFF
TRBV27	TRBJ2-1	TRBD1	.	TGTGCCAGCAGTAAACGGACAGGCCTGAGCTCCTACAATGAGCAGTTCTTC	CASSKRTGLSSYNEQFF
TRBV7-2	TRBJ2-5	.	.	TGTGCCAGCAGCTCCTCCCGGACCCAGTACTTC	CASSSSRTQYF
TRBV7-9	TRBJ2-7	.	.	TGTGCCACCAGCACCTTTGCAGGGTTCAACGAGCAGTACTTC	CATSTFAGFNEQYF
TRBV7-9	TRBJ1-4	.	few	TGTGCCAGCAGCTTTAGTTTTGGACCAACTAATGAAAAACTGTTTTTT	CASSFSFGPTNEKLFF
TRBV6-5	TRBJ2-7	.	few	TGTGTCAGCAGTTACTCTAGCGCGTTCTCCTACGAGCAGTACTTC	CVSSYSSAFSYEQYF
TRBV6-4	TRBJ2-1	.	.	TGTGCCAGCAAACGGACCCAAGGGGAGTACAATGAGCAGTTCTTC	CASKRTQGEYNEQFF
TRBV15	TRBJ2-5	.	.	TGTGCCACCGGCGACAGAAGAAGGTCGGCCCAGTACTTC	CATGDRRRSAQYF
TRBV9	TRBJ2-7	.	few	TGTGCCAGCATTCGATACGAGCAGTACTTC	CASIRYEQYF
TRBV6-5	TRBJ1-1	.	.	TGTGCCAGCGGGGGGGGCTTTGAAGCTTTCTTT	CASGGGFEAFF
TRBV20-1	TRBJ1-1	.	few	TGCAGTGCCCGGGGGGGCCTCGGTGAAGCTTTCTTT	CSARGGLGEAFF
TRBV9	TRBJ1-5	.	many	TGTGCCAGCAGCCTGGGACGGGGGCCCCAGCATTTT	CASSLGRGPQHF
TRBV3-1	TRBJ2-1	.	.	TGTGCCAGCAGCCAAGATGCGGCTAGTTACAATGAGCAGTTCTTC	CASSQDAASYNEQFF
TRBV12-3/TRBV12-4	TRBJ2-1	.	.	TGTGCCAGCAGTTCTCGGTCGGGTGGCCAGCCCAATGAGCAGTTCTTC	CASSSRSGGQPNEQFF
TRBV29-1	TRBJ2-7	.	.	TGCAGCGTAGCGGACCGATTTAGCTCCTACGAGCAGTACTTC	CSVADRFSSYEQYF
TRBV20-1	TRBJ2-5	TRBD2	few	TGCAGTGCTAGAGATACCGGGGGGGCTGGGGAGACCCAGTACTTC	CSARDTGGAGETQYF